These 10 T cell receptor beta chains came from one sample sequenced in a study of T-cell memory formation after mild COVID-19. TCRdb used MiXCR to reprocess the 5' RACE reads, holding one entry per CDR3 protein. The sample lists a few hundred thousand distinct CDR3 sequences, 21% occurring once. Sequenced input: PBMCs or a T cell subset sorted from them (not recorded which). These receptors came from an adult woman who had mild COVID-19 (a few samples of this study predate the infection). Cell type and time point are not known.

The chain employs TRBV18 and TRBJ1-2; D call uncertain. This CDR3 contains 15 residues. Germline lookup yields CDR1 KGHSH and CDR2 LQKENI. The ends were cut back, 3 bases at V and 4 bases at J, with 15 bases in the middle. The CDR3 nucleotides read TGTGCCAGCTCACCTGGAACGTCCCCGGGCTATGGCTACACCTTC. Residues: CASSPGTSPGYGYTF.

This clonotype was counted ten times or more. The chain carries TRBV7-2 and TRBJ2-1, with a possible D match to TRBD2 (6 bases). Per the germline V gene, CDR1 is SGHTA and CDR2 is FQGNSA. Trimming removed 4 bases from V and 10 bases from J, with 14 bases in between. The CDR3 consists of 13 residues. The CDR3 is CASSYRDGGEQFF. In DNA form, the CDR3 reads TGTGCCAGCAGCTACCGGGACGGAGGGGAGCAGTTCTTC. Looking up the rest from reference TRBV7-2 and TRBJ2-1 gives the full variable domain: GAGVSQSPSNKVTEKGKDVELRCDPISGHTALYWYRQSLGQGLEFLIYFQGNSAPDKSGLPSDRFSAERTGGSVSTLTIQRTQQEDSAVYLCASSYRDGGEQFFGPGTRLTVL.

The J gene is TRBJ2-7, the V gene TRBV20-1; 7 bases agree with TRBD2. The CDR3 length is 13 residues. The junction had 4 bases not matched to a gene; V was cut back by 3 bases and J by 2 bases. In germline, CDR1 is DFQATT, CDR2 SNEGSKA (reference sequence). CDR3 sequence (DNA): TGCAGTGCTAGTTTCGCGGGAGCCTACGAGCAGTACTTC. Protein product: CSASFAGAYEQYF.

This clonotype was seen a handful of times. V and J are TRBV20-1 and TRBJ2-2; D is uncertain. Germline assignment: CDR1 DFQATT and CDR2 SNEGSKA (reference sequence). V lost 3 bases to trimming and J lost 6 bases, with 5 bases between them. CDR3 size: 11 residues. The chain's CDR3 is CSARGPGELFF. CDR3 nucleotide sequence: TGCAGTGCTAGGGGCCCCGGGGAGCTGTTTTTT.

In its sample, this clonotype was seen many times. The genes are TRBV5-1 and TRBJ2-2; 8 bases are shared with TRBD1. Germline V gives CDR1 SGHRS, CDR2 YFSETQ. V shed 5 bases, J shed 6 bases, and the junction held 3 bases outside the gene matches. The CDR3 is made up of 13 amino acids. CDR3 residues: CASRSTGAGELFF. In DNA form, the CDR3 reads TGCGCCAGCAGGTCGACAGGGGCCGGGGAGCTGTTTTTT.

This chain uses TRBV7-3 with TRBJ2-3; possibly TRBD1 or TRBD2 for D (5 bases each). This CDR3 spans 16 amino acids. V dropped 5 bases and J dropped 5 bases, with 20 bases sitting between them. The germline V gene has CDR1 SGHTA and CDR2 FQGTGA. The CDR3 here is CASSPIGRGLLDTQYF. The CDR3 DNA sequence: TGTGCCAGCAGCCCGATTGGCCGGGGCCTCCTAGATACGCAGTATTTT.

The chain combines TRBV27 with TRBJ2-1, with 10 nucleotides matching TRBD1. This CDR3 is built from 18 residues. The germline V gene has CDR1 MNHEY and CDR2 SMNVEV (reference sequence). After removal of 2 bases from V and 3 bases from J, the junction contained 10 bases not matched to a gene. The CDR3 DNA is TGTGCCAGCAGTTTAAGTCGCGGGAGGACAGGGGGCTACAATGAGCAGTTCTTC. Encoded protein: CASSLSRGRTGGYNEQFF.

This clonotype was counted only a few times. CDR3 coding DNA: TGTGCCAGCAGTCCTAACTATGGCTACACCTTC. It translates to CASSPNYGYTF. This sequence joins TRBV6-1 and TRBJ1-2; D unresolved. The germline V gene has CDR1 MNHNS and CDR2 SASEGT. Trimming took off 5 bases at V and 0 bases at J, with 1 base between the two ends. The CDR3 is made up of 11 amino acids.

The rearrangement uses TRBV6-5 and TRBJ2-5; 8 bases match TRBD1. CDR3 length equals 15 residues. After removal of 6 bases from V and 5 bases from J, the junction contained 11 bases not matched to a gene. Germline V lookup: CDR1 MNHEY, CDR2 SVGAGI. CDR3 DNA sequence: TGTGCCAGCAGGTTGGGGCAGGGGGCGTATGAGACCCAGTACTTC. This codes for CASRLGQGAYETQYF.

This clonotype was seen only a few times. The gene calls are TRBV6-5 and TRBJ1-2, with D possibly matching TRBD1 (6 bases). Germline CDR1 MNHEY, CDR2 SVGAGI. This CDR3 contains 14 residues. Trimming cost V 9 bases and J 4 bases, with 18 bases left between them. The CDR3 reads CASTPGGQPYGYTF. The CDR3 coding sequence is TGTGCCAGTACCCCGGGGGGACAACCCTATGGCTACACCTTC.